Here is one T cell receptor beta chain with its context. This entry belongs to a study of OX40 agonist ivuxolimab in advanced cancers. V lost 3 bases to trimming and J lost 9 bases, with 9 bases between them. Germline values: CDR1 SGHTA, CDR2 FQGNSA. This CDR3 is 11 amino acids long. The assay was immunoSEQ multiplex PCR, and TCRdb's table has in-frame clones only and misses some. The sample gives under 200,000 clones, roughly 92% of which show up once; about 0.33% is in the top ten. The starting material was CD4+ or CD8+ T cells sorted from blood, obtained in a trial of the OX40 agonist ivuxolimab. This chain connects TRBV7-2 to TRBJ2-7, with D possibly TRBD1 on 5 matching bases. The clonotype comes from an adult with an advanced solid tumor such as melanoma, head and neck, liver or kidney cancer. CDR3 sequence (DNA): TGTGCCAGCAGCTTTGGGGCAGCGCAGTACTTC. Protein sequence: CASSFGAAQYF.